These 23 T cell receptor beta chains came from one sample sequenced in a study of T cells in Graves' hyperthyroidism and ophthalmopathy. TCR beta CDR3 sequences were amplified from RNA transcripts. The HTBI primer set was used in a first-round RT-PCR of the TCR CDR3. TCRdb recomputed calls from the multiplex PCR reads with MiXCR, one row per CDR3 protein. The repertoire holds 300,000 to 450,000 distinct CDR3 sequences, with 14% to 15% as singletons. The source material was blood. These TCRs come from a woman in her 30s with Graves' hyperthyroidism.

This clonotype was seen only a few times. Here the CDR3 DNA reads TGTGCCAGCAGTTGGAGGGTGGGTTGGAATAATTCACCCCTCCACTTT. It is translated as CASSWRVGWNNSPLHF. The chain links TRBV6-5 to TRBJ1-6; no clear D. This CDR3 comprises 16 residues. Germline values: CDR1 MNHEY, CDR2 SVGAGI. Trimming pared 4 bases from V and 5 bases from J, leaving 15 bases between.

This clonotype was picked up many times. J is TRBJ2-3 and V is TRBV20-1, with 13 bases matching TRBD2. Germline CDR1 reads DFQATT; CDR2 reads SNEGSKA (reference sequence). The CDR3 contains 17 residues. Losses at the gene ends were 1 base for V and 5 bases for J; bases not matched to a gene: 9. CDR3 loop: CSARGILTSGRQDTQYF. The CDR3 DNA follows: TGCAGTGCTAGAGGGATCCTGACTAGCGGGAGGCAAGATACGCAGTATTTT.

This clonotype was counted at least ten times. The chain recombines TRBV5-1 with TRBJ2-1; 10 positions agree with TRBD1. Germline CDR1 reads SGHRS; CDR2 reads YFSETQ. This CDR3 has 16 amino acids. The V and J ends lost 3 bases and 6 bases, in that order; junction bases with no gene match: 9. The DNA for the CDR3 is TGCGCCAGCAGCTGGACCCCGGGACAGGGGTTCAATGAGCAGTTCTTC. Amino acid sequence: CASSWTPGQGFNEQFF.

There are a few counts of this clonotype. This chain links TRBV11-2 with TRBJ2-7; D remains unclear. This CDR3 contains 12 residues. V was cut by 3 bases and J by 7 bases, with 10 bases left in between. Germline V CDR1 and CDR2: SGHAT, FQNNGV. CDR3 sequence (DNA): TGTGCCAGCAGCTTGGGCGCGTGGGAGCAGTACTTC. Its translation is CASSLGAWEQYF.

This clonotype was seen many times. The rearrangement joins TRBV30 to TRBJ2-7, with D tentatively TRBD1 (5 bases). Germline loops: CDR1 GTSNPN, CDR2 SVGIG (reference sequence). The V and J ends lost 5 bases and 2 bases respectively, with 13 bases between them. The CDR3 covers 13 residues. This CDR3 is CAWGADQAYEQYF. The CDR3, as DNA: TGTGCCTGGGGGGCAGACCAGGCCTACGAGCAGTACTTC.

This clonotype was seen more than once but under ten times. The chain has TRBV10-3 and TRBJ2-5; tentative D call: TRBD1 (6 bases). Germline CDR1 ENHRY, CDR2 SYGVKD. This CDR3 comprises 13 residues. The V end lost 4 bases, the J end lost 4 bases, and 10 bases lay between the germline ends. Written as DNA, the CDR3 is TGTGCCATCAGTGTACGGGACACAGAGACCCAGTACTTC. Translation: CAISVRDTETQYF.

The chain carries TRBV11-2 and TRBJ2-1, with 7 bases that match TRBD2. V shed 2 bases, J shed 0 bases, and the junction held 7 bases outside the gene matches. This CDR3 has 17 residues. CDR1 SGHAT and CDR2 FQNNGV come from the germline V gene. DNA for the CDR3: TGTGCCAGCAGCTTAACCGGGGAGGGCCTCTCCTACAATGAGCAGTTCTTC. It is translated as CASSLTGEGLSYNEQFF.

This rearrangement joins TRBV27 to TRBJ2-6; 9 positions agree with TRBD1. Germline loops: CDR1 MNHEY, CDR2 SMNVEV (reference sequence). Trimming at V came to 5 bases and at J to 0 bases, leaving 8 bases not matched to a gene. The CDR3 sequence is 18 residues long. CDR3 in amino acids: CASSPLTGGNSGANVLTF. In DNA, the CDR3 is TGTGCCAGCAGTCCGCTGACAGGGGGTAACTCTGGGGCCAACGTCCTGACTTTC.

This clonotype appeared many times. The chain recombines TRBV28 with TRBJ2-3; 7 nucleotides line up with TRBD2. The V gene's germline CDR1 is MDHEN and CDR2 SYDVKM. The CDR3 is 14 residues long. With V trimmed by 3 bases and J by 5 bases, 5 bases remained unmatched. Here the CDR3 reads CASSFQRDVDTQYF. Written as DNA, the CDR3 is TGTGCCAGCAGTTTCCAGCGGGATGTAGATACGCAGTATTTT.

This clonotype has only a few counts. This rearrangement joins TRBV24-1 to TRBJ2-3; D is undetermined. Germline CDR1 is KGHDR and CDR2 is SFDVKD. CDR3 length: 18 amino acids. The ends were cut back, 1 base at V and 1 base at J, with 17 bases in the middle. The CDR3 protein is CATSDFAGASAGTDTQYF. DNA for the CDR3: TGTGCCACCAGTGATTTTGCTGGTGCCTCAGCCGGCACAGATACGCAGTATTTT.

The rearrangement uses TRBV9 and TRBJ2-3; 8 nucleotides line up with TRBD1. The CDR3 has 14 amino acids. The V segment lost 5 bases and the J segment 0 bases; nucleotides outside the gene matches: 2. Looked up from germline, CDR1 is SGDLS and CDR2 is YYNGEE. In nucleotides, the CDR3 is TGTGCCAGCAGGGGACAGGTCAGCACAGATACGCAGTATTTT. Translation: CASRGQVSTDTQYF.

This clonotype was counted at least ten times. This chain joins TRBV20-1 and TRBJ2-1, with 13 bases lining up with TRBD2. CDR3 size: 16 residues. V lost 7 bases, J lost 1 base, and 7 bases stayed unmatched. Germline assignment: CDR1 DFQATT and CDR2 SNEGSKA (reference sequence). The CDR3 spells CSVHTSGRGSYNEQFF. CDR3 nucleotide sequence: TGCAGTGTTCATACTAGCGGGAGGGGATCCTACAATGAGCAGTTCTTC.

This clonotype was counted ten times or more. This chain uses TRBV20-1 with TRBJ2-2, with D hard to call. V was clipped by 3 bases and J by 3 bases, with 8 bases between them. CDR1 is DFQATT, CDR2 SNEGSKA, per germline (reference sequence). This CDR3 is built from 13 residues. CDR3: CSASEYDTGELFF. CDR3 nucleotides: TGCAGTGCTAGCGAGTACGACACCGGGGAGCTGTTTTTT.

This clonotype showed up just a few times. The J gene is TRBJ2-7, the V gene TRBV27; 7 nucleotides match TRBD1. The CDR3 is 16 amino acids. CDR1 and CDR2 (germline): MNHEY, SMNVEV (reference sequence). With 5 bases clipped from V and 2 bases from J, the junction kept 12 bases outside the gene matches. This CDR3 is CASSPRTGTATYEQYF. The CDR3 DNA reads TGTGCCAGCAGTCCGCGAACCGGGACAGCGACCTACGAGCAGTACTTC.

This clonotype was seen at least ten times. J is TRBJ2-3 and V is TRBV2; no definite D call. CDR3 length: 16 residues. V was shortened by 0 bases and J by 0 bases, with 10 bases between the two germline ends. CDR1 is SNHLY and CDR2 is FYNNEI in the germline V gene. CDR3 nucleotide sequence: TGTGCCAGCAGTGAAGCGCTTTCCTCTAGCACAGATACGCAGTATTTT. Translating gives CASSEALSSSTDTQYF.

In regard to this clonotype: At one end, the junction sequence differs from germline, possibly due to a read error. The CDR3 sequence: CASSPPTQETQCF. The CDR3 DNA is TGTGCCAGCAGTCCCCCCACCCAAGAGACCCAGTGCTTC. The V gene is TRBV28, the J gene TRBJ2-5, with unresolved D. Germline V gene data show CDR1 as MDHEN and CDR2 as SYDVKM. The CDR3 extends over 13 amino acids.

V and J are TRBV18 and TRBJ2-6, with D possibly being TRBD1 (6 bases). The CDR3 is 20 amino acids. Germline CDR1 KGHSH, CDR2 LQKENI. V was trimmed by 2 bases and J by 0 bases, leaving 20 bases between them. The CDR3 DNA sequence: TGTGCCAGCTCACCAGTTCTGGTTCGACAGGCCAGCTCTGGGGCCAACGTCCTGACTTTC. Translated, it gives CASSPVLVRQASSGANVLTF.

This sequence joins TRBV20-1 and TRBJ2-1, with 10 nucleotides matching TRBD2. Germline lookup yields CDR1 DFQATT and CDR2 SNEGSKA (reference sequence). The CDR3 covers 16 residues. Trimming took 7 bases from V and 10 from J; bases not matched to a gene: 19. The CDR3 region has the DNA TGCAGTGTTGGGACGGGGGCACTAGCGGGAAGTCTGGAGCAGTTCTTC. As protein: CSVGTGALAGSLEQFF.

In its sample, this clonotype was seen many times. This chain links TRBV20-1 with TRBJ2-3; 10 bases agree with TRBD2. CDR3 length: 15 amino acids. Germline CDR1 reads DFQATT; CDR2 reads SNEGSKA (reference sequence). The V segment lost 3 bases and the J segment 3 bases; nucleotides outside the gene matches: 6. In nucleotides, the CDR3 is TGCAGTGCTAGCAAAGCGGGAGGGCCGACAGATACGCAGTATTTT. The encoded protein is CSASKAGGPTDTQYF.

J is TRBJ1-3 and V is TRBV20-1; D gene uncertain. The CDR3 is made up of 14 amino acids. The germline V gene has CDR1 DFQATT and CDR2 SNEGSKA (reference sequence). V was trimmed by 8 bases and J by 0 bases, leaving 14 bases between them. CDR3 bases: TGCAGTACTAAACAGTGTTACTCTGGAAACACCATATATTTT. It is translated as CSTKQCYSGNTIYF.

The chain carries TRBV5-1 and TRBJ2-7, with 11 nucleotides matching TRBD2. This CDR3 is 16 amino acids long. Unmatched junction bases numbered 7, after V lost 4 bases and J lost 1 base. Germline CDR1 SGHRS, CDR2 YFSETQ. CDR3 DNA sequence: TGCGCCAGCAGCCTCATGACTAGCGGGGCATCCTACGAGCAGTACTTC. Translation: CASSLMTSGASYEQYF.

There are many counts of this clonotype. CDR3 coding DNA: TGTGCCAGCAGTTTCCCAGACAGCTCCTATAATTCACCCCTCCACTTT. The encoded protein is CASSFPDSSYNSPLHF. This chain connects TRBV28 to TRBJ1-6; D may be TRBD1 (5 bases). V was pared by 3 bases and J by 0 bases, with 9 bases between. CDR1 is MDHEN and CDR2 is SYDVKM in the germline V gene. This CDR3 region has 16 residues.

This CDR3 reads CATSEDGTDTQYF. CDR3 nucleotide sequence: TGTGCCACCAGTGAGGATGGTACAGATACGCAGTATTTT. The V call is TRBV24-1, the J call TRBJ2-3; D remains ambiguous. V was trimmed by 4 bases and J by 3 bases, leaving 7 bases between them. The CDR3 is made up of 13 amino acids. Germline CDR1 and CDR2: KGHDR and SFDVKD.